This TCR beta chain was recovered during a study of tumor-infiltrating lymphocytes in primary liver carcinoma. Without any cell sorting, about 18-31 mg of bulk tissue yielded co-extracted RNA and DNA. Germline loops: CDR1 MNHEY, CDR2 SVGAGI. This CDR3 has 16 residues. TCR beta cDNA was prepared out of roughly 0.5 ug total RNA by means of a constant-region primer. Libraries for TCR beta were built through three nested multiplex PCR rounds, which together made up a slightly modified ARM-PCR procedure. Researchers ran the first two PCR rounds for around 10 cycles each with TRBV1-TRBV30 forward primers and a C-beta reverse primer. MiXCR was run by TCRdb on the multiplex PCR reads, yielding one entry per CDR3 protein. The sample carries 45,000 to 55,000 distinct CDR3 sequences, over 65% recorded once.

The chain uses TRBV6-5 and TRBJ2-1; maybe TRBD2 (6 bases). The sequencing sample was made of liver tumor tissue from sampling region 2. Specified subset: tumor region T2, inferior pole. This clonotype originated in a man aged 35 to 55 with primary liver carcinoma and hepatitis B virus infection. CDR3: CVRSPTSWRNDNEQFF. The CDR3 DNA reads TGTGTCAGGAGTCCTACTAGCTGGAGAAATGACAATGAGCAGTTCTTC.